These 10 T cell receptor beta chains originate from one sample sequenced in a study of OX40 agonist ivuxolimab in advanced cancers. Sequencing used immunoSEQ multiplex PCR; TCRdb keeps in-frame clones, though not all of them. Here the sample spans more than 85,000 clones, 87% being singletons. The source was CD4+ or CD8+ T cells sorted from blood, collected in a trial of the OX40 agonist ivuxolimab. These receptors came from an adult with an advanced solid tumor such as melanoma, head and neck, liver or kidney cancer.

V is TRBV6-1 and J is TRBJ1-4; possibly TRBD1 for D (6 bases). V was trimmed by 0 bases and J by 6 bases, leaving 17 bases between them. The CDR3 runs to 17 residues. CDR1 and CDR2 (germline): MNHNS, SASEGT. The CDR3 sequence is CASSEANGGAADEKLFF. CDR3 nucleotide sequence: TGTGCCAGCAGTGAAGCGAACGGGGGCGCAGCAGATGAAAAACTGTTTTTT.

To note about this clone: Because the CDR3 is missing its conserved closing phenylalanine or tryptophan, this is likely a read error. The chain links TRBV5-5 to TRBJ1-6, with D perhaps matching TRBD1 (6 bases). The V end was cut by 5 bases, the J end by 11 bases, with 23 bases between. Germline V lookup: CDR1 SGHKS, CDR2 YYEKEE (reference sequence). The CDR3 runs to 16 residues. The CDR3 loop reads CASSDKIQGAGAPLHL. DNA for the CDR3: TGTGCCAGCAGTGACAAAATACAGGGTGCGGGGGCACCCCTCCACCTT.

J is TRBJ1-5 and V is TRBV10-3; no clear D. The germline V and J ends were trimmed by 8 bases and 6 bases, with 14 bases remaining between them. Germline V gene sequence: CDR1 ENHRY, CDR2 SYGVKD. This CDR3 is 13 amino acids long. The CDR3 DNA reads as TGTGCCATCCGGTCCCGGGAGGGTCAGCCCCAGCATTTT. It specifies CAIRSREGQPQHF.

CDR3 sequence: CASSPGGAEANYGYTF. CDR3 nucleotides: TGCGCCAGCAGCCCAGGGGGGGCAGAAGCTAACTATGGCTACACCTTC. The chain has TRBV5-1 and TRBJ1-2; 7 nucleotides line up with TRBD1. The CDR3 length is 16 residues. Germline V CDR1 and CDR2: SGHRS, YFSETQ. J gave up 0 bases and V 4 bases, and 9 bases lay outside the gene matches. Together with reference TRBV5-1 and TRBJ1-2, the CDR3 gives the full variable domain: KAGVTQTPRYLIKTRGQQVTLSCSPISGHRSVSWYQQTPGQGLQFLFEYFSETQRNKGNFPGRFSGRQFSNSRSEMNVSTLELGDSALYLCASSPGGAEANYGYTFGSGTRLTVV.

The chain is built from TRBV18 and TRBJ1-1; D remains unclear. In germline, CDR1 is KGHSH, CDR2 LQKENI. Trimming removed 3 bases from V and 2 bases from J, with 25 bases in between. The CDR3 covers 19 residues. This CDR3 reads CASSPLPMVRPQTNTEAFF. The CDR3 DNA is TGTGCCAGCTCACCTCTTCCCATGGTGAGACCCCAGACAAACACTGAAGCTTTCTTT.

The rearrangement joins TRBV4-3 to TRBJ1-2, with D possibly TRBD1 on 5 matching bases. Germline V gene sequence: CDR1 LGHNA, CDR2 YSLEER. The CDR3 is 13 residues long. The V end was cut by 2 bases, the J end by 2 bases, with 6 bases between. DNA for the CDR3: TGCGCCAGCAGCCAATCAGGGAACTATGGCTACACCTTC. Protein product: CASSQSGNYGYTF.

The CDR3 protein is CASSLGTGQDSGANVLTF. The CDR3 nucleotides read TGTGCCAGCAGCTTAGGGACGGGTCAGGACTCTGGGGCCAACGTCCTGACTTTC. V and J are TRBV11-3 and TRBJ2-6; the D is unclear. The length of the CDR3 is 18 residues. The V and J ends lost 1 base and 0 bases respectively, with 13 bases between them. Germline values: CDR1 SGHNT, CDR2 YENEEA.

A word on this clone: Because the CDR3 is missing its conserved closing phenylalanine or tryptophan, this is likely a read error. V and J are TRBV7-2 and TRBJ1-6, with a possible D match to TRBD1 (5 bases). Germline assignment: CDR1 SGHTA and CDR2 FQGNSA. The CDR3 contains 15 residues. The germline V and J ends were trimmed by 4 bases and 7 bases, with 14 bases remaining between them. This CDR3 reads CASSWVGRGNSPLHL. CDR3 DNA: TGTGCCAGCAGCTGGGTGGGACGAGGGAATTCACCCCTCCACCTT.

Comment on this clone: Relative to the germline gene, one junction end is altered; a read error may explain this. This sample also contains other DNA sequences that code for the same CDR3. The chain couples TRBV25-1 to TRBJ1-1; D unclear. The CDR3 is 13 residues long. Germline lookup yields CDR1 MGHDK and CDR2 SYGVNS. The CDR3 is CASSIGWNTEAFF. The CDR3 nucleotides are TGTGCCAGCAGTATAGGGTGGAACACTGAAGCTTTTTTT.

The chain carries TRBV10-3 and TRBJ2-7; D not resolved. V gave up 6 bases and J gave up 0 bases, with 12 bases separating them. Germline CDR1 ENHRY, CDR2 SYGVKD. This CDR3 is built from 14 residues. Here the CDR3 DNA reads TGTGCCATCAGGCTCGAGCACCTCTCCTACGAGCAGTACTTC. Residues: CAIRLEHLSYEQYF.